The source of this T cell receptor (beta chain) is a study of shared clonotypes between healthy human individuals. Assay used: immunoSEQ multiplex PCR; TCRdb lists only in-frame clones, some missing. The table has 1,400,000 or so clones, approximately 98.5% seen once; the top ten hold 0.3% to 0.45%. Germline lookup yields CDR1 MRHNA and CDR2 SNTAGT. Trimming removed 1 base at V and 4 bases at J, with 7 bases between. This CDR3 comprises 13 residues. The clonotype was recovered from a man aged 30 to 45 in good health. The chain couples TRBV6-4 to TRBJ1-2; TRBD1 is a possible D gene (5 bases). Sequencing used naive CD4+ T cells sorted from blood. The subset denotes: CD45RA+ positively selected. CDR3 DNA: TGTGCCAGCAGTGACTTTAGGGGCTATGGCTACACCTTC. Protein product: CASSDFRGYGYTF.